The 23 T cell receptor beta chains in this list originate from one sample, sequenced in a study of identifying expanded T cells in peripheral blood. Some clones are missing from TCRdb's copy, which holds only in-frame ones; the method was immunoSEQ multiplex PCR. The sample lists 50,000 to 60,000 clones; 82% were seen once. The sample consisted of blood. The receptor set was obtained from a person aged 18 to 75 in good health.

V gene TRBV7-2 combines with J gene TRBJ2-7; D unresolved. Trimming stripped 5 bases from V and 8 bases from J, with 16 bases between. Germline V gene data show CDR1 as SGHTA and CDR2 as FQGNSA. CDR3 length: 13 residues. The CDR3 region is CASSPRPDGKQYF. The CDR3 DNA follows: TGTGCCAGCAGCCCTCGGCCCGATGGGAAGCAGTACTTC.

The rearrangement joins TRBV7-2 to TRBJ2-3, with D perhaps matching TRBD2 (6 bases). V was clipped by 1 base and J by 8 bases, with 13 bases between them. The CDR3 has 14 amino acids. CDR1 SGHTA and CDR2 FQGNSA come from the germline V gene. The CDR3 reads CASSLEWGDGTQYF. CDR3 nucleotide sequence: TGTGCCAGCAGCTTAGAATGGGGGGATGGTACGCAGTATTTT.

The chain links TRBV6-6 to TRBJ1-5, with D maybe TRBD1 (5 bases). Germline V lookup: CDR1 MNHNY, CDR2 SVGAGI (reference sequence). Trimming took 0 bases from V and 9 from J, leaving 15 bases between them. This CDR3 comprises 15 residues. The CDR3: CASSYSKWGLRPQHF. The CDR3 DNA reads TGTGCCAGCAGTTACTCGAAATGGGGACTGCGGCCCCAGCATTTT.

The CDR3 DNA reads TGTGCCAGCAGTGAGGGTAGCGGGGGATGGGACGAGCAGTACGTC. Translating it yields CASSEGSGGWDEQYV. The chain uses TRBV6-1 and TRBJ2-7; 9 bases line up with TRBD2. The CDR3 is 15 amino acids. Germline V gene sequence: CDR1 MNHNS, CDR2 SASEGT. The junction had 8 bases not matched to a gene; V was cut back by 3 bases and J by 5 bases.

This clone has a handful of counts. CDR3 sequence (DNA): TGCAGCGCCTATGTGGGTCTCGAGCAGTACTTC. This encodes CSAYVGLEQYF. The chain has TRBV29-1 and TRBJ2-7, with D hard to call. The CDR3 consists of 11 residues. The germline V gene has CDR1 SQVTM and CDR2 ANQGSEA. V was cut by 7 bases and J by 6 bases, with 13 bases left in between.

The chain recombines TRBV19 with TRBJ1-4; D not certain. This CDR3 has 13 amino acids. Trimming removed 6 bases from V and 4 bases from J, with 9 bases in between. CDR1 and CDR2 from the germline V gene are LNHDA and SQIVND (reference sequence). CDR3 DNA sequence: TGTGCCAGTAGCGGACGGATTAATGAAAAACTGTTTTTT. Translating gives CASSGRINEKLFF.

The rearrangement joins TRBV6-5 to TRBJ2-2; perhaps TRBD1 as D (6 bases). The CDR3 is made up of 14 amino acids. Germline-derived CDR1 and CDR2 are MNHEY and SVGAGI. Trimming shortened V by 6 bases and J by 3 bases, and 11 bases separated the two germline ends. This chain's CDR3 is CASRPRGHTGELFF. DNA of the CDR3: TGTGCCAGCAGACCCAGGGGTCACACCGGGGAGCTGTTTTTT.

This chain joins TRBV11-2 and TRBJ2-3, with D perhaps matching TRBD2 (5 bases). This CDR3 is built from 15 residues. V was cut by 4 bases and J by 2 bases, with 13 bases left in between. Per the germline V gene, CDR1 is SGHAT and CDR2 is FQNNGV. The CDR3 sequence: CASSYLATVTDTQYF. CDR3 nucleotide sequence: TGTGCCAGCAGCTATCTAGCTACGGTCACAGATACGCAGTATTTT. The full variable domain, in which reference TRBV11-2 and TRBJ2-3 provide the parts outside the CDR3, is EAGVAQSPRYKIIEKRQSVAFWCNPISGHATLYWYQQILGQGPKLLIQFQNNGVVDDSQLPKDRFSAERLKGVDSTLKIQPAKLEDSAVYLCASSYLATVTDTQYFGPGTRLTVL.

The table lists this clone with a few counts. The chain joins TRBV7-8 to TRBJ1-2; D may be TRBD1 (5 bases). From germline, CDR1 is SGHVS and CDR2 FQNEAQ. V lost 5 bases and J lost 3, with 19 bases in between. There are 16 residues in the CDR3. The CDR3 sequence is CASSDSLDGGYYGYTF. CDR3 nucleotide sequence: TGTGCCAGCAGCGATAGCCTAGACGGGGGGTACTATGGCTACACCTTC.

This rearrangement joins TRBV27 to TRBJ1-5, with a tentative D call TRBD1 (5 bases). Germline-derived CDR1 and CDR2 are MNHEY and SMNVEV (reference sequence). The CDR3 spans 12 residues. The V gene lost 11 bases and the J gene lost 5 bases, with 13 bases spanning the gap. The CDR3, as DNA: TGTGCCTGCCCTCAGGGCGATCAGCCCCAGCATTTT. This encodes CACPQGDQPQHF.

This clone was recorded once. The rearrangement uses TRBV2 and TRBJ2-7; 7 positions match TRBD1. CDR3 length: 13 residues. Germline V gene data show CDR1 as SNHLY and CDR2 as FYNNEI. V lost 5 bases to trimming and J lost 3 bases; unmatched junction nucleotides: 4. DNA of the CDR3: TGTGCCAGCAGTAGGGGACAGTTCTACGAGCAGTACGTC. This encodes CASSRGQFYEQYV.

The DNA of the CDR3 is TGCGCCAGCAGTAGACTAGCGGGGGGCACAGATACGCAGTATTTT. This translates into CASSRLAGGTDTQYF. V usage is TRBV10-1 and J usage is TRBJ2-3; 12 positions agree with TRBD2. Germline CDR1 reads WNHNN; CDR2 reads SYGVQD (reference sequence). V shed 5 bases, J shed 1 base, and the junction held 1 base outside the gene matches. This CDR3 is built from 15 residues.

The chain employs TRBV6-5 and TRBJ1-5; D is undetermined. Trimming shortened V by 5 bases and J by 13 bases, and 15 bases separated the two germline ends. Germline V gene lookup returns CDR1 MNHEY and CDR2 SVGAGI. This CDR3 is 12 amino acids long. The chain's CDR3 is CASSEALRTQHF. DNA for the CDR3: TGTGCCAGCAGTGAAGCGCTAAGGACGCAGCATTTT.

Points on this clone: Mismatch with germline at one junction end may stem from a read error. Other DNA sequences from this sample encode an identical CDR3 as well. This chain joins TRBV7-2 and TRBJ1-2; D might be TRBD1 (6 bases). The CDR3 has 14 residues. Germline assignment: CDR1 SGHTA and CDR2 FQGNSA. This chain's CDR3 is CASSRAQGRDGYTF. CDR3 DNA sequence: TGTGCCAGCAGCCGCGCCCAGGGGCGGGATGGTTACACCTTC.

This chain links TRBV25-1 with TRBJ2-3; 10 bases map to TRBD2. Germline CDR1 reads MGHDK; CDR2 reads SYGVNS. The ends lost 7 bases at V and 4 bases at J; junction bases unmatched: 5. The CDR3 covers 14 residues. CDR3 in DNA: TGTGCCAGCATTGGGCTAGCGGGAGCAGATACGCAGTATTTT. Its translation is CASIGLAGADTQYF.

The chain employs TRBV2 and TRBJ2-2, with TRBD1 as a possible D gene (6 bases). The V and J ends lost 2 bases and 4 bases respectively, with 14 bases between them. The CDR3 runs to 16 residues. Germline CDR1 reads SNHLY; CDR2 reads FYNNEI. CDR3 sequence reads: CASSETTGFGTGELFF. In DNA, the CDR3 is TGTGCCAGCAGTGAAACGACAGGATTTGGCACCGGGGAGCTGTTTTTT.

In DNA form, the CDR3 reads TGTGCCTGGATGTGGTCAACTAATGAAAAACTGTTTTTT. Its translation is CAWMWSTNEKLFF. This sequence joins TRBV30 and TRBJ1-4; D is uncertain. Per the germline V gene, CDR1 is GTSNPN and CDR2 is SVGIG (reference sequence). This CDR3 comprises 13 residues. Trimming stripped 4 bases from V and 0 bases from J, with 6 bases between.

The chain uses TRBV9 and TRBJ2-4; D possibly corresponds to TRBD1 (5 bases). V dropped 1 base and J dropped 0 bases, with 26 bases sitting between them. The V gene's germline CDR1 is SGDLS and CDR2 YYNGEE. The CDR3 is 21 residues long. The CDR3 here is CASSVKSDSDVGAEAKNIQYF. CDR3 DNA sequence: TGTGCCAGCAGCGTAAAGTCCGACAGCGACGTAGGGGCTGAAGCCAAAAACATTCAGTACTTC.

This chain joins TRBV5-1 and TRBJ2-3, with 8 bases identical to TRBD2. CDR1 SGHRS and CDR2 YFSETQ come from the germline V gene. This CDR3 comprises 15 residues. V shed 1 base, J shed 5 bases, and the junction held 6 bases outside the gene matches. The CDR3: CASSLSGGPVDTQYF. DNA for the CDR3: TGCGCCAGCAGCTTGTCGGGAGGGCCTGTAGATACGCAGTATTTT.

V and J are TRBV6-1 and TRBJ2-1; 9 bases fit TRBD1. CDR1 and CDR2 (germline): MNHNS, SASEGT. The CDR3 is 14 residues long. Losses at the gene ends were 8 bases for V and 9 bases for J; bases not matched to a gene: 11. This chain's CDR3 is CASAVGQGSSEQFF. CDR3 coding DNA: TGTGCCAGCGCCGTAGGACAGGGGTCGAGTGAGCAGTTCTTC.

This clone has only a few counts. V usage is TRBV5-4 and J usage is TRBJ1-2, with a weak D call TRBD1 (5 bases). Trimming pared 3 bases from V and 4 bases from J, leaving 7 bases between. The germline V gene has CDR1 SGHNT and CDR2 YYREEE (reference sequence). The CDR3 runs 12 residues. The CDR3 protein is CASSSGTYGYTF. The DNA of the CDR3 is TGTGCCAGCAGCTCGGGGACCTATGGCTACACCTTC.

V gene TRBV27 combines with J gene TRBJ1-2, with 9 bases matching TRBD1. V lost 3 bases, J lost 8 bases, and 10 bases stayed unmatched. CDR3 length: 15 residues. Germline V gene data show CDR1 as MNHEY and CDR2 as SMNVEV (reference sequence). The CDR3 region has the DNA TGTGCCAGCAGTTTCAGGGGGACAGGGTCTACGGGCTACACCTTC. Residues: CASSFRGTGSTGYTF.

The chain uses TRBV6-1 and TRBJ2-1, with 7 bases identical to TRBD1. The CDR3 is 19 amino acids. The germline V gene has CDR1 MNHNS and CDR2 SASEGT. The junction had 26 bases not matched to a gene; V was cut back by 3 bases and J by 12 bases. CDR3 sequence reads: CASSDRPSYRGKNAEGQFF. CDR3 in DNA: TGTGCCAGCAGTGATAGGCCCTCCTACAGGGGAAAAAACGCAGAGGGGCAGTTCTTC.